These 32 T cell receptor beta chains originate from one sample sequenced in a study of shared clonotypes between healthy human individuals (TCRdb year 2020). Library generation was performed with the immunoSEQ multiplex PCR assay. Not all clones reach the TCRdb copy of this immuneACCESS table, which keeps in-frame sequences only. Checked studies attribute under half of the gap to unresolved V genes and leave the rest unexplained. The table for this sample lists 2 million to 2.5 million clones; roughly 96% of them were counted only once. The ten most abundant clones make up about 0.13% of the sample. The source material was naive CD4+ T cells sorted from blood. The cell subset or site label corresponds to: CD45RA+ positively selected. The receptors originated from a man aged 18-30 years in good health.

This rearrangement joins TRBV7-2 to TRBJ1-5; D remains ambiguous. Looked up from germline, CDR1 is SGHTA and CDR2 is FQGNSA. V shed 2 bases and J shed 8 bases, with 10 bases lying between them. This CDR3 comprises 13 residues. The CDR3 reads CASSLSGDKPQHF. DNA of the CDR3: TGTGCCAGCAGCTTATCCGGGGATAAGCCCCAGCATTTT.

The rearrangement links TRBV11-2 to TRBJ2-2; no firm D call. Germline CDR1 is SGHAT and CDR2 is FQNNGV. The length of the CDR3 is 15 residues. Between the trimmed V and J ends, which lost 0 bases and 5 bases, there was a span of 10 bases. The CDR3 DNA sequence: TGTGCCAGCAGCTTAGAATGGGTTGGAACCGGGGAGCTGTTTTTT. Translating it yields CASSLEWVGTGELFF. Full variable domain (outside the CDR3, taken from reference TRBV11-2 and TRBJ2-2): EAGVAQSPRYKIIEKRQSVAFWCNPISGHATLYWYQQILGQGPKLLIQFQNNGVVDDSQLPKDRFSAERLKGVDSTLKIQPAKLEDSAVYLCASSLEWVGTGELFFGEGSRLTVL.

This rearrangement joins TRBV28 to TRBJ1-2; 10 bases map to TRBD1. The CDR3 totals 15 residues. The V segment lost 6 bases and the J segment 4 bases; nucleotides outside the gene matches: 8. The V gene's germline CDR1 is MDHEN and CDR2 SYDVKM. The CDR3 DNA sequence: TGTGCCAGCAGGGGGACAGGGGCCGCCCCCTATGGCTACACCTTC. It translates to CASRGTGAAPYGYTF.

The chain uses TRBV15 and TRBJ2-6; no definite D call. The CDR3 totals 16 residues. V was cut by 1 base and J by 4 bases, with 11 bases left in between. Germline CDR1 and CDR2: LNHNV and YYDKDF (reference sequence). CDR3 loop: CATSRGSFVGANVLTF. CDR3 nucleotides: TGTGCCACCAGCAGAGGTTCTTTTGTAGGGGCCAACGTCCTGACTTTC.

The chain links TRBV7-2 to TRBJ1-4; 9 nucleotides line up with TRBD1. With 5 bases clipped from V and 7 bases from J, the junction kept 8 bases outside the gene matches. The CDR3 length is 15 residues. Per the germline V gene, CDR1 is SGHTA and CDR2 is FQGNSA. The CDR3 loop reads CASSPRDRVFEKLFF. Here the CDR3 DNA reads TGTGCCAGCAGCCCGAGGGACAGGGTCTTTGAAAAACTGTTTTTT.

The gene calls are TRBV18 and TRBJ2-2; no clear D gene. The CDR3 runs to 16 residues. The germline V gene has CDR1 KGHSH and CDR2 LQKENI. Trimming removed 1 base from V and 6 bases from J, with 15 bases in between. The CDR3, as DNA: TGTGCCAGCTCACCACGGTCGGTGGAACTGGCCGGGGAGCTGTTTTTT. It codes for CASSPRSVELAGELFF.

V gene TRBV4-1 combines with J gene TRBJ1-4; D gene unclear. With 0 bases removed from V and 3 bases from J, the gap between germline ends came to 8 bases. The length of the CDR3 is 15 residues. Per germline, CDR1 MGHRA and CDR2 YSYEKL. The CDR3 reads CASSQDGAPNEKLFF. In nucleotides, the CDR3 is TGCGCCAGCAGCCAAGATGGAGCGCCTAATGAAAAACTGTTTTTT.

The genes are TRBV10-2 and TRBJ2-2; 7 positions agree with TRBD1. Germline-derived CDR1 and CDR2 are WSHSY and SAAADI. CDR3 length equals 16 residues. The V segment lost 6 bases and the J segment 1 base; nucleotides outside the gene matches: 8. The CDR3, as DNA: TGCGCCAGCAGGAACGAGGGACAGAAGAACACCGGGGAGCTGTTTTTT. Amino acid sequence: CASRNEGQKNTGELFF.

Note on this clone: A much larger clone differs by one base, so this may be a read error. The chain links TRBV6-5 to TRBJ2-7, with D tentatively TRBD1 or TRBD2 (5 bases each). V lost 6 bases, J lost 3 bases, and 9 bases lay in between. The CDR3 consists of 12 residues. In germline, CDR1 is MNHEY, CDR2 SVGAGI. CDR3 in DNA: TGTGCCAGCAGCAGGGACGTCTACGAGCAGTACTTC. It specifies CASSRDVYEQYF.

This rearrangement joins TRBV5-1 to TRBJ1-2; D is ambiguous. The germline V gene encodes CDR1 SGHRS and CDR2 YFSETQ. This CDR3 contains 13 residues. The ends were cut back, 0 bases at V and 4 bases at J, with 7 bases in the middle. The CDR3 protein is CASSLVGFYGYTF. For the CDR3, the DNA is TGCGCCAGCAGCTTGGTAGGTTTCTATGGCTACACCTTC.

This clone showed up just once. The CDR3 is CASMGRNNQPQHF. DNA for the CDR3: TGTGCCAGTATGGGGAGGAACAATCAGCCCCAGCATTTT. The gene calls are TRBV19 and TRBJ1-5; D is undetermined. CDR1 is LNHDA and CDR2 is SQIVND in the germline V gene (reference sequence). Trimming took 7 bases from V and 3 from J, leaving 10 bases between them. The length of the CDR3 is 13 residues.

The chain recombines TRBV30 with TRBJ1-5, with D tentatively TRBD1 (5 bases). Trimming took off 6 bases at V and 2 bases at J, with 14 bases between the two ends. The CDR3 is 14 amino acids. Germline assignment: CDR1 GTSNPN and CDR2 SVGIG (reference sequence). The DNA for the CDR3 is TGTGCCTGCTCCTCCGGGGGGGGCAATCAGCCCCAGCATTTT. Protein sequence: CACSSGGGNQPQHF.

This rearrangement joins TRBV7-2 to TRBJ2-7, with TRBD2 identical over 13 bases. CDR1 and CDR2 from the germline V gene are SGHTA and FQGNSA. This CDR3 is 18 amino acids long. Germline trimming cut 5 bases from V and 3 bases from J; bases unmatched to any gene: 13. The CDR3 spells CASSRRQAGLAGLYEQYF. CDR3 in DNA: TGTGCCAGCAGCCGACGACAGGCGGGACTAGCGGGACTCTACGAGCAGTACTTC.

The chain is built from TRBV30 and TRBJ2-1; TRBD1 might be the D (6 bases). The CDR3 has 16 amino acids. The germline CDR1 and CDR2 sequences are GTSNPN and SVGIG (reference sequence). V dropped 3 bases and J dropped 1 base, with 16 bases sitting between them. The CDR3 DNA reads TGTGCCTGGAGACAAACCCACAGGGTTTCCTACAATGAGCAGTTCTTC. Translated: CAWRQTHRVSYNEQFF.

V is TRBV7-2 and J is TRBJ2-1; the D gene is possibly TRBD2 (6 bases). The CDR3 runs 16 residues. Per germline, CDR1 SGHTA and CDR2 FQGNSA. V lost 5 bases and J lost 0, with 14 bases in between. The CDR3 bases are TGTGCCAGCAGCGCGCGACTAGTTAGCTCCTACAATGAGCAGTTCTTC. It specifies CASSARLVSSYNEQFF.

The gene calls are TRBV12-5 and TRBJ2-3; the D is unclear. Per germline, CDR1 LGHNT and CDR2 FRNRAP. This CDR3 region has 15 residues. The V end lost 6 bases, the J end lost 2 bases, and 15 bases lay between the germline ends. CDR3 region: CASGSGISFTDTQYF. Written as DNA, the CDR3 is TGTGCTAGTGGCTCTGGGATTTCATTCACAGATACGCAGTATTTT.

The chain couples TRBV15 to TRBJ1-3; D remains unclear. V shed 6 bases and J shed 4 bases, with 10 bases lying between them. Germline V lookup: CDR1 LNHNV, CDR2 YYDKDF (reference sequence). The CDR3 is made up of 13 amino acids. The CDR3 sequence: CATSERPGNTIYF. Written as DNA, the CDR3 is TGTGCCACCAGTGAGCGTCCGGGAAACACCATATATTTT.

On this clone: A single base separates this from a much larger clone, so it may be a read error. This rearrangement joins TRBV5-5 to TRBJ1-1, with D possibly being TRBD1 (5 bases). The CDR3 contains 14 residues. Per germline, CDR1 SGHKS and CDR2 YYEKEE (reference sequence). V shed 2 bases and J shed 0 bases, with 8 bases lying between them. The CDR3 is CASSFGHLNTEAFF. DNA of the CDR3: TGTGCCAGCAGCTTTGGACACCTGAACACTGAAGCTTTCTTT.

This clone was counted once. The genes are TRBV5-6 and TRBJ2-1, with D unresolved. Germline assignment: CDR1 SGHDT and CDR2 YYEEEE. The CDR3 covers 16 residues. V was pared by 2 bases and J by 0 bases, with 12 bases between. As DNA, the CDR3 is TGTGCCAGCAGCTTTTTTGTACGGAGCTCCTACAATGAGCAGTTCTTC. It codes for CASSFFVRSSYNEQFF.

As for this clone: A read error may account for a junction end that differs from germline. This rearrangement joins TRBV6-6 to TRBJ1-6, with D hard to call. Germline V gene lookup returns CDR1 MNHNY and CDR2 SVGAGI (reference sequence). The length of the CDR3 is 15 residues. CDR3 amino acids: CASSYVGSNNSPLHF. The DNA of the CDR3 is TGTGCCAGCAGTTACGTAGGCTCCAATAATTCACCCCTCCACTTT.

The chain has TRBV6-5 and TRBJ2-2, with 10 positions matching TRBD2. With 6 bases clipped from V and 7 bases from J, the junction kept 8 bases outside the gene matches. In germline, CDR1 is MNHEY, CDR2 SVGAGI. This CDR3 region has 15 residues. The CDR3 reads CASRKREGQNGELFF. The CDR3 DNA reads TGTGCCAGCAGAAAGCGGGAGGGCCAGAACGGGGAGCTGTTTTTT.

V is TRBV18 and J is TRBJ2-3, with D tentatively TRBD2 (7 bases). The germline V gene has CDR1 KGHSH and CDR2 LQKENI. The germline V and J ends were trimmed by 0 bases and 3 bases, with 13 bases remaining between them. The CDR3 is made up of 16 amino acids. Here the CDR3 reads CASSPPRGRITDTQYF. In nucleotides, the CDR3 is TGTGCCAGCTCACCACCGCGGGGGCGTATAACAGATACGCAGTATTTT.

The chain links TRBV27 to TRBJ1-5; D is unresolved. This CDR3 contains 13 residues. CDR1 MNHEY and CDR2 SMNVEV come from the germline V gene (reference sequence). V was pared by 6 bases and J by 9 bases, with 15 bases between. The CDR3 spells CASSQIVGWPQHF. For the CDR3, the DNA is TGTGCCAGCAGCCAAATCGTGGGATGGCCCCAGCATTTT.

Here the CDR3 reads CASSMTGPGLSNNEQFF. CDR3 coding DNA: TGTGCCAGCAGTATGACAGGGCCAGGCCTTTCTAACAATGAGCAGTTCTTC. The chain recombines TRBV28 with TRBJ2-1, with 7 bases identical to TRBD1. With 5 bases clipped from V and 5 bases from J, the junction kept 15 bases outside the gene matches. CDR3 length equals 17 residues. Germline loops: CDR1 MDHEN, CDR2 SYDVKM.

The chain links TRBV28 to TRBJ2-3; 8 bases fit TRBD1. J was trimmed by 4 bases and V by 4 bases; bases with no gene match: 13. The CDR3 covers 17 residues. CDR1 and CDR2 from the germline V gene are MDHEN and SYDVKM. The CDR3 loop is CASSSSRGPLVSDTQYF. Here the CDR3 DNA reads TGTGCCAGCAGTTCATCCAGGGGGCCGCTCGTCTCAGATACGCAGTATTTT.

The chain is built from TRBV30 and TRBJ1-1, with D possibly matching TRBD1 (5 bases). The CDR3 contains 15 residues. V shed 5 bases and J shed 1 base, with 17 bases lying between them. Germline V gives CDR1 GTSNPN, CDR2 SVGIG (reference sequence). Here the CDR3 reads CAWSRDSAENTEAFF. CDR3 sequence (DNA): TGTGCCTGGTCCCGGGACTCAGCGGAGAACACTGAAGCTTTCTTT.

V and J are TRBV6-1 and TRBJ2-2, with 9 positions matching TRBD2. Germline trimming cut 4 bases from V and 4 bases from J; bases unmatched to any gene: 4. The CDR3 sequence is 15 residues long. In germline, CDR1 is MNHNS, CDR2 SASEGT. CDR3 DNA: TGTGCCAGCAGTGGCGGGAGGGCGGGCACCGGGGAGCTGTTTTTT. Amino acids: CASSGGRAGTGELFF.

Comment on this clone: Different DNA sequences within this sample yield the same CDR3. The gene calls are TRBV5-1 and TRBJ1-5; D is unresolved. The V gene's germline CDR1 is SGHRS and CDR2 YFSETQ. V gave up 0 bases and J gave up 4 bases, with 5 bases separating them. The CDR3 has 13 amino acids. CDR3 amino acids: CASSLAENQPQHF. CDR3 nucleotides: TGCGCCAGCAGCTTGGCGGAGAATCAGCCCCAGCATTTT.

This chain uses TRBV18 with TRBJ2-7; D possibly corresponds to TRBD2 (6 bases). The ends were cut back, 0 bases at V and 5 bases at J, with 26 bases in the middle. Germline CDR1 reads KGHSH; CDR2 reads LQKENI. The CDR3 runs 19 residues. The CDR3 spells CASSPPGRGVSGVLDEQYF. DNA of the CDR3: TGTGCCAGCTCACCACCGGGCCGGGGAGTTAGCGGCGTGTTAGACGAGCAGTACTTC.

The rearrangement uses TRBV2 and TRBJ1-1; D remains ambiguous. The CDR3 covers 14 residues. The germline V gene encodes CDR1 SNHLY and CDR2 FYNNEI. V dropped 6 bases and J dropped 1 base, with 12 bases sitting between them. CDR3 in DNA: TGTGCCAGCAGCATCAGTTCGCGGAACACTGAAGCTTTCTTT. Translation gives CASSISSRNTEAFF.

The rearrangement uses TRBV28 and TRBJ1-2; no firm D call. Germline CDR1 MDHEN, CDR2 SYDVKM. The CDR3 loop spans 15 amino acids. Trimming stripped 2 bases from V and 0 bases from J, with 10 bases between. CDR3 DNA sequence: TGTGCCAGCAGTTTAACTCGGCAGGCTAACTATGGCTACACCTTC. Translating it yields CASSLTRQANYGYTF.

The chain carries TRBV9 and TRBJ2-3; possible D gene TRBD1, 6 bases. Trimming left V 0 bases short and J 1 base short, with 12 bases between. Germline V lookup: CDR1 SGDLS, CDR2 YYNGEE. The CDR3 sequence is 16 residues long. CDR3 coding DNA: TGTGCCAGCAGCGTAGCTGGGGGACAAGGCACAGATACGCAGTATTTT. Translating it yields CASSVAGGQGTDTQYF.